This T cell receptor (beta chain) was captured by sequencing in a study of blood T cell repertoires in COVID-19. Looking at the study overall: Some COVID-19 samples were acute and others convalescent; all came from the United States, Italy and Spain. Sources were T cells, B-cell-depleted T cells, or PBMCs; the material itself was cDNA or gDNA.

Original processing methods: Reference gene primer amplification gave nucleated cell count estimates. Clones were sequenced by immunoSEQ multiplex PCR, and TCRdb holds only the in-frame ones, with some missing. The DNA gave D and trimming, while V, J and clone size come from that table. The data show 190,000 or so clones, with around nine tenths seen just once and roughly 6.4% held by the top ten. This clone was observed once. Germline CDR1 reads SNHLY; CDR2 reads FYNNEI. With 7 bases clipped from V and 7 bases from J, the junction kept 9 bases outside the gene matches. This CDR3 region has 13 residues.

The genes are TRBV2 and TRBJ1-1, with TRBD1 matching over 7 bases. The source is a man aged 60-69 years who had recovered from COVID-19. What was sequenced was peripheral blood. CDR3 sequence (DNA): TGTGCCAGCAAAAGGACAGGCCTATATGAAGCTTTCTTT. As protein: CASKRTGLYEAFF.